This is a list of T cell receptor beta chains from one sample in a study of cytomegalovirus exposure and HLA in healthy donors. Produced via immunoSEQ multiplex PCR; TCRdb's table is partial and in-frame only. The sample lists about 110,000 clones, around 84% occurring once. The sequencing sample was made of PBMCs. The source is a man aged 25-45 years in good health and CMV-seronegative. Both conserved end residues are part of each CDR3. D genes are given only for firm matches. Clone size is shown for a subset of rows, as once, few, many or a class of expanded clone.

J	V	D	size	DNA	CDR3
TRBJ2-7	TRBV5-1	.	.	TGCGCCAGCAGCTTGGGCATGAGTGGAGCCGGCGAGCAGTACTTC	CASSLGMSGAGEQYF
TRBJ1-5	TRBV5-1	.	.	TGCGCCAGCAGCTTGACGGGTGATAGCAATCAGCCCCAGCATTTT	CASSLTGDSNQPQHF
TRBJ1-5	TRBV27	TRBD1	.	TGTGCCAGCAGTTTATCAGGGGGCCTTTTTAATCAGCCCCAGCATTTT	CASSLSGGLFNQPQHF
TRBJ1-2	TRBV4-3	.	.	TGCGCCAGCAGCCAAGGGGGGAGGGCTAACTATGGCTACACCTTC	CASSQGGRANYGYTF
TRBJ1-5	TRBV10-2	.	.	TGCGCCAGCAGTGATACCAGGGATCAGCCCCAGCATTTT	CASSDTRDQPQHF
TRBJ1-1	TRBV27	.	.	TGTGCCAGCAGTTTAAGCGGAGGGTTGGACACTGAAGCTTTCTTT	CASSLSGGLDTEAFF
TRBJ2-7	TRBV18	TRBD1	.	TGTGCCAGCTCATCGACAGGGGATTTCCACGAGCAGTACTTC	CASSSTGDFHEQYF
TRBJ2-1	TRBV19	.	.	TGTGCCAGTAGCTCGCTTTGGCCTGAGCAGTTCTTC	CASSSLWPEQFF
TRBJ2-5	TRBV28	.	.	TGTGCCAGCAGCCTGCAGAACCAAGAGACCCAGTACTTC	CASSLQNQETQYF
TRBJ2-1	TRBV20-1	.	.	TGCAGTGCTAGCAGTTACAATGAGCAGTTCTTC	CSASSYNEQFF
TRBJ2-2	TRBV13	.	.	TGTGCCAGCAGTGCCTACAGGGACACCGGGGAGCTGTTTTTT	CASSAYRDTGELFF
TRBJ2-7	TRBV7-2	.	.	TGTGCCAGCAGGGTGAGGGACACTTACTACGAGCAGTACTTC	CASRVRDTYYEQYF
TRBJ2-3	TRBV25-1	.	once	TGTGCCAGTTCACAGGTGGGCACAGATACGCAGTATTTT	CASSQVGTDTQYF
TRBJ2-1	TRBV7-9	TRBD1	few	TGTGCCAGCAGCTTGACAGGGGACAATGAGCAGTTCTTC	CASSLTGDNEQFF
TRBJ2-7	TRBV14	.	.	TGTGCCAGCAGCCAGTCAGCCTACGAGCAGTACTTC	CASSQSAYEQYF
TRBJ2-7	TRBV11-3	.	once	TGTGCCAGCAGCCACAGCGGATACGAGCAGTACTTC	CASSHSGYEQYF
TRBJ2-2	TRBV6-5	TRBD2	.	TGTGCCAGTATCAGGGAGGGGAACACCGGGGAGCTGTTTTTT	CASIREGNTGELFF
TRBJ2-1	TRBV7-9	.	few	TGTGCCAGCAGCTCAGAGGACAATGAGCAGTTCTTC	CASSSEDNEQFF
TRBJ2-7	TRBV7-9	TRBD1	.	TGTGCCAGCAGCTCCCTTGGCAGGGGGCCTGAGCAGTACTTC	CASSSLGRGPEQYF
TRBJ1-1	TRBV4-1	.	few	TGCGCCAGCAGCCTATTGTCCGGGTCCGCTGAAGCTTTCTTT	CASSLLSGSAEAFF
TRBJ1-1	TRBV18	.	.	TGTGCCAGCTCACCAACCGCCGGACAGTTCATGAACACTGAAGCTTTCTTT	CASSPTAGQFMNTEAFF